The rows below give T cell receptor beta chains drawn from one sample of a study of blood T cell repertoires in COVID-19. Profiled with immunoSEQ multiplex PCR; TCRdb holds only in-frame clones, not every one. The sample records 350,000 to 400,000 clones, approximately 86% being singletons. Input material: peripheral blood. Receptors were obtained from a woman aged 55-75 years with COVID-19, enrolled during active disease. Both conserved end residues are part of each CDR3. The D gene is left open where the match is weak. Rows may omit the clone size; those that give it use once, few, many or a size class.

j_gene: TRBJ2-7; d_gene: TRBD1; abundance: NA; v_gene: TRBV27; CDR3nt: TGTGCCAGCAGTTTTTCCGGCTGGACAGGGCTGACCTACGAGCAGTACTTC; CDR3aa: CASSFSGWTGLTYEQYF
j_gene: TRBJ1-1; d_gene: TRBD1; abundance: NA; v_gene: TRBV6-5; CDR3nt: TGTGCCAGCAGAGATACGGGACAGTTGAACACTGAAGCTTTCTTT; CDR3aa: CASRDTGQLNTEAFF
j_gene: TRBJ1-2; d_gene: TRBD1; abundance: NA; v_gene: TRBV5-1; CDR3nt: TGCGCCAGCAGCTTGGACAGGGGACAAGCCTATGGCTACACCTTC; CDR3aa: CASSLDRGQAYGYTF
j_gene: TRBJ1-6; d_gene: NA; abundance: NA; v_gene: TRBV5-5; CDR3nt: TGTGCCAGCAGCTTGTATGACAGGATCGGTTCACCCCTCCACTTT; CDR3aa: CASSLYDRIGSPLHF
j_gene: TRBJ2-2; d_gene: TRBD1; abundance: NA; v_gene: TRBV5-1; CDR3nt: TGCGCCAGCAGCACCGGACAGGGGTCCTACACCGGGGAGCTGTTTTTT; CDR3aa: CASSTGQGSYTGELFF
j_gene: TRBJ2-1; d_gene: TRBD2; abundance: NA; v_gene: TRBV2; CDR3nt: TGTGCCACGCAGCGACTAGCGGGGGGCGATGAGCAGTTCTTC; CDR3aa: CATQRLAGGDEQFF
j_gene: TRBJ2-7; d_gene: NA; abundance: NA; v_gene: TRBV6-6; CDR3nt: TGTGCCAGCAGCAATCGACAAAACGAGCAGTACTTC; CDR3aa: CASSNRQNEQYF
j_gene: TRBJ1-2; d_gene: NA; abundance: NA; v_gene: TRBV12-3/TRBV12-4; CDR3nt: TGTGCCAGCAGTTCCAGGGGTGGCTACACCTTC; CDR3aa: CASSSRGGYTF
j_gene: TRBJ2-5; d_gene: NA; abundance: few; v_gene: TRBV19; CDR3nt: TGTGCCAGTAGTATAGCCTTACAAGAGACCCAGTACTTC; CDR3aa: CASSIALQETQYF
j_gene: TRBJ1-4; d_gene: TRBD1; abundance: NA; v_gene: TRBV7-9; CDR3nt: TGTGCCAGCAGCTTCGGACAGGGGAATGAAAAACTGTTTTTT; CDR3aa: CASSFGQGNEKLFF
j_gene: TRBJ1-1; d_gene: NA; abundance: NA; v_gene: TRBV6-6; CDR3nt: TGTGCCAGCAGTTACCCCGGCAGGGACACTGAAGCTTTCTTT; CDR3aa: CASSYPGRDTEAFF
j_gene: TRBJ1-6; d_gene: TRBD1; abundance: NA; v_gene: TRBV3-1/TRBV3-2; CDR3nt: TGTGCCAGCAGCCAACAGGACAGGGAGTATTCACCCCTCCACTTT; CDR3aa: CASSQQDREYSPLHF
j_gene: TRBJ2-7; d_gene: TRBD1; abundance: NA; v_gene: TRBV18; CDR3nt: TGTGCCAGCTCACCACCCGGGACAGGGGTCTACGAGCAGTACTTC; CDR3aa: CASSPPGTGVYEQYF
j_gene: TRBJ1-1; d_gene: TRBD1; abundance: NA; v_gene: TRBV16; CDR3nt: TGTGCCAGCAGCCGCAACATGGGACAGCCGAACACTGAAGCTTTCTTT; CDR3aa: CASSRNMGQPNTEAFF
j_gene: TRBJ2-5; d_gene: TRBD2; abundance: NA; v_gene: TRBV6-2/TRBV6-3; CDR3nt: TGTGCCAGCAGTTACTTGTCTAGCGGTGTACAAGAGACCCAGTACTTC; CDR3aa: CASSYLSSGVQETQYF
j_gene: TRBJ1-1; d_gene: NA; abundance: NA; v_gene: TRBV3-1/TRBV3-2; CDR3nt: TGTGCCAGCAGCCGAAGGGGCCTCACTGAAGCTTTCTTT; CDR3aa: CASSRRGLTEAFF
j_gene: TRBJ1-5; d_gene: NA; abundance: NA; v_gene: TRBV6-5; CDR3nt: TGTGCCAGCTGCAGGGGTGATCAGCCCCAGCATTTT; CDR3aa: CASCRGDQPQHF
j_gene: TRBJ1-5; d_gene: NA; abundance: NA; v_gene: TRBV30; CDR3nt: TGTGCCTGGAGCAGCAGGGGCGGAGAGCCCCAGCATTTT; CDR3aa: CAWSSRGGEPQHF
j_gene: TRBJ1-2; d_gene: NA; abundance: NA; v_gene: TRBV5-4; CDR3nt: TGTGCCAGCAGCTCAAAGGGGGGGGATGGCTACACCTTC; CDR3aa: CASSSKGGDGYTF
j_gene: TRBJ2-1; d_gene: TRBD2; abundance: NA; v_gene: TRBV7-3; CDR3nt: TGTGCCAGCAGCTTACTAGCGGGGGGATACAATGAGCAGTTCTTC; CDR3aa: CASSLLAGGYNEQFF
j_gene: TRBJ1-5; d_gene: NA; abundance: NA; v_gene: TRBV6-2/TRBV6-3; CDR3nt: TGTGCCAGCAGCCTTTCCCTTAATCAGCCCCAGCATTTT; CDR3aa: CASSLSLNQPQHF
j_gene: TRBJ1-1; d_gene: NA; abundance: NA; v_gene: TRBV4-3; CDR3nt: TGCGCCAGCAGCCCTTCAGGGGACACTGAAGCTTTCTTT; CDR3aa: CASSPSGDTEAFF
j_gene: TRBJ1-2; d_gene: NA; abundance: NA; v_gene: TRBV6-5; CDR3nt: TGTGCCAACGGACCGATACAGGGCTCTAACTATGGCTACACCTTC; CDR3aa: CANGPIQGSNYGYTF
j_gene: TRBJ2-3; d_gene: NA; abundance: NA; v_gene: TRBV27; CDR3nt: TGTGCCAGCAGTTTTAGGGGGCGGGACGGGGGTACGCAGTATTTT; CDR3aa: CASSFRGRDGGTQYF
j_gene: TRBJ2-1; d_gene: TRBD2; abundance: NA; v_gene: TRBV11-3; CDR3nt: TGTGCCAGCAGCGGTTCGACTACTAGCGGGGGACATGAGCAGTTCTTC; CDR3aa: CASSGSTTSGGHEQFF
j_gene: TRBJ2-1; d_gene: NA; abundance: NA; v_gene: TRBV19; CDR3nt: TGTGCCAGTAAATACGCAGGGTTATCCTACAATGAGCAGTTCTTC; CDR3aa: CASKYAGLSYNEQFF
j_gene: TRBJ1-2; d_gene: TRBD1; abundance: NA; v_gene: TRBV29-1; CDR3nt: TGCAGCGTTGCCCCCGGGACAGGGGGCGGGGATGGCTACACCTTC; CDR3aa: CSVAPGTGGGDGYTF
j_gene: TRBJ1-2; d_gene: TRBD1; abundance: NA; v_gene: TRBV6-1; CDR3nt: TGTGCCAGCAGTGTTCTGACCTCCTTAGGGGGACAGAACTATGGCTACACCTTC; CDR3aa: CASSVLTSLGGQNYGYTF
j_gene: TRBJ1-1; d_gene: TRBD1; abundance: NA; v_gene: TRBV14; CDR3nt: TGTGCCAGCAGCCAGTTCGCCGGGACAGGGAACACTGAAGCTTTCTTT; CDR3aa: CASSQFAGTGNTEAFF
j_gene: TRBJ1-2; d_gene: NA; abundance: few; v_gene: TRBV6-1; CDR3nt: TGTGCCAGCAGTGAAACAACAGGAAATGGCTACACCTTC; CDR3aa: CASSETTGNGYTF
j_gene: TRBJ2-7; d_gene: NA; abundance: NA; v_gene: TRBV10-3; CDR3nt: TGTGCCATCAGTGAAGCAGGGCAGGACGAGCAGTACTTC; CDR3aa: CAISEAGQDEQYF
j_gene: TRBJ1-2; d_gene: NA; abundance: NA; v_gene: TRBV7-9; CDR3nt: TGTGCCAGCAGCGAAACAACCTTGGACACCTTC; CDR3aa: CASSETTLDTF
j_gene: TRBJ2-5; d_gene: NA; abundance: once; v_gene: TRBV13; CDR3nt: TGTGCCAGCAGGCTCGGGGGGCGCTCCCTAGAGACCCAGTACTTC; CDR3aa: CASRLGGRSLETQYF
j_gene: TRBJ2-6; d_gene: NA; abundance: NA; v_gene: TRBV5-4; CDR3nt: TGTGCCAGCAGCTTGGTCACTGGGGCCAACGTCCTGACTTTC; CDR3aa: CASSLVTGANVLTF
j_gene: TRBJ2-1; d_gene: TRBD2; abundance: NA; v_gene: TRBV5-6; CDR3nt: TGTGCCAGCAGCCCCCGGGGGGGGCTATCCTACAATGAGCAGTTCTTC; CDR3aa: CASSPRGGLSYNEQFF
j_gene: TRBJ1-3; d_gene: NA; abundance: NA; v_gene: TRBV6-5; CDR3nt: TGTGCCAGCAGTCTGGGACTACACTCCGGAAACACCATATATTTT; CDR3aa: CASSLGLHSGNTIYF
j_gene: TRBJ2-1; d_gene: NA; abundance: NA; v_gene: TRBV19; CDR3nt: TGTGCCAGTAGTATAGATCTGGCAGGGTTGAGCTCCTACAATGAGCAGTTCTTC; CDR3aa: CASSIDLAGLSSYNEQFF
j_gene: TRBJ1-2; d_gene: NA; abundance: NA; v_gene: TRBV7-2; CDR3nt: TGTGCCAGCAGCCCCCGGGGGACCAATGGCTACACCTTC; CDR3aa: CASSPRGTNGYTF
j_gene: TRBJ1-2; d_gene: NA; abundance: NA; v_gene: TRBV4-2; CDR3nt: TGTGCCAGCAGCCAGTTGAACCAGGGGCAGGTGTACACCTTC; CDR3aa: CASSQLNQGQVYTF
j_gene: TRBJ2-1; d_gene: TRBD2; abundance: NA; v_gene: TRBV5-1; CDR3nt: TGCGCCAGCAGCCCGGCCTCCGGGACTAGCGGGGCGAGTGAGCAGTTCTTC; CDR3aa: CASSPASGTSGASEQFF
j_gene: TRBJ1-5; d_gene: TRBD1; abundance: NA; v_gene: TRBV27; CDR3nt: TGTGCCAGCAGTCCGACAGGGGGCAACAATCAGCCCCAGCATTTT; CDR3aa: CASSPTGGNNQPQHF
j_gene: TRBJ1-1; d_gene: TRBD1; abundance: NA; v_gene: TRBV5-6; CDR3nt: TGTGCCAGCAGCTTTGGGACAGGGGGCACTGAAGCTTTCTTT; CDR3aa: CASSFGTGGTEAFF
j_gene: TRBJ2-3; d_gene: NA; abundance: once; v_gene: TRBV27; CDR3nt: TGTGCCAGCAGTCCCAATCGAGCCGGCGGTTTAGCTGATACGCAGTATTTT; CDR3aa: CASSPNRAGGLADTQYF
j_gene: TRBJ2-5; d_gene: TRBD2; abundance: NA; v_gene: TRBV7-3; CDR3nt: TGTGCCAGCAGCTTAATAGGTAGCGGGGGGGCCAATCCCCAGTACTTC; CDR3aa: CASSLIGSGGANPQYF
j_gene: TRBJ2-3; d_gene: TRBD2; abundance: NA; v_gene: TRBV9; CDR3nt: TGTGCCAGCAGCGTCCGGGGGGGCCAGGCAGATACGCAGTATTTT; CDR3aa: CASSVRGGQADTQYF
j_gene: TRBJ1-2; d_gene: NA; abundance: NA; v_gene: TRBV19; CDR3nt: TGTGCCAGTAGTATAGACCAAACGGCTAACTATGGCTACACCTTC; CDR3aa: CASSIDQTANYGYTF